Sequencing of this T cell receptor beta chain was carried out in a study of T-cell reconstitution after alpha-beta-depleted transplantation in children. Study-wide results and caveats: As was reported, about two months after transplant, alpha-beta T cells came from several hundred expanded graft clones. At one year after transplant, newly produced T cells mostly accounted for T-cell counts and diversity.

TCRbeta library preparation incorporated unique molecular identifiers. MiXCR was run by TCRdb on the PCR reads, yielding one entry per CDR3 protein. Here the sample spans approximately 430,000 distinct CDR3 sequences, 15% to 20% being singletons. The CDR3 length is 19 residues. With V trimmed by 5 bases and J by 4 bases, 17 bases remained unmatched. Germline CDR1 reads MRHNA; CDR2 reads SNTAGT. This clonotype was seen only a few times. The antigen is unknown. The receptor was isolated from a boy under two years old who had a stem cell transplant for Wiskott-Aldrich syndrome, so the T cells may come from the graft donor. The sequenced sample was PBMCs, mostly from graft donor cells, obtained 360 days after TCRalphabeta/CD19-depleted stem cell transplant. The genes are TRBV6-4 and TRBJ2-1; TRBD2 agrees at 10 bases. The CDR3 nucleotides read TGTGCCAGCAGTCGTCTTCCTCTAGCGGGAGTTCGGGCATACAATGAGCAGTTCTTC. Protein: CASSRLPLAGVRAYNEQFF.